What follows are 7 T cell receptor beta chains derived from one specimen sequenced in a study of human T cells and chemical hapten exposure. TCRdb ran MiXCR on the RACE reads and lists one entry per CDR3 protein. The sample lists 65,000 or so distinct CDR3 sequences, approximately 6.5% occurring once. The time point denotes: healthy volunteer bleed at 6 weeks. RNA extraction used unfractionated whole blood as the source of total RNA. Sequencing was done on a sample of whole blood. The receptors were gathered from a female donor in good health. Some clones in this sample may be carry-over from other donors' samples.

In its sample, this clonotype was seen many times. The chain uses TRBV28 and TRBJ2-6, with TRBD1 identical over 8 bases. The J segment lost 0 bases and the V segment lost 5 bases, leaving 3 bases of the junction unmatched. Germline values: CDR1 MDHEN, CDR2 SYDVKM. The CDR3 consists of 16 residues. CDR3 DNA: TGTGCCAGCAGTCTTACAGGGGGCTCTGGGGCCAACGTCCTGACTTTC. It translates to CASSLTGGSGANVLTF.

This clonotype was seen ten or more times. The rearrangement links TRBV21-1 to TRBJ1-3. TRBV21-1 is labeled a pseudogene. The CDR3 sequence is 15 residues long. This CDR3 is CASSMSPHLGNTIYF. CDR3 in DNA: TGTGCCAGCAGCATGAGTCCTCACCTTGGAAACACCATATATTTT.

Only a few counts were recorded for this clonotype. This chain links TRBV20-1 with TRBJ1-6; D is possibly TRBD1 (6 bases). The V gene's germline CDR1 is DFQATT and CDR2 SNEGSKA (reference sequence). This CDR3 is 16 amino acids long. V was cut by 0 bases and J by 6 bases, with 15 bases left in between. The CDR3 sequence is CSARDRGAGPNSPLHF. The CDR3 coding sequence is TGCAGTGCTAGAGATCGGGGGGCAGGCCCTAATTCACCCCTCCACTTT.

The rearrangement uses TRBV19 and TRBJ2-1; 12 positions match TRBD2. Germline V CDR1 and CDR2: LNHDA, SQIVND (reference sequence). After removal of 9 bases from V and 2 bases from J, the junction contained 14 bases not matched to a gene. This CDR3 region has 18 residues. The chain's CDR3 is CASSRTSGVRGPYNEQFF. CDR3 coding DNA: TGTGCCAGCTCAAGGACTAGCGGGGTCAGGGGTCCCTACAATGAGCAGTTCTTC.

This clonotype was observed a handful of times. The chain is built from TRBV12-3 or TRBV12-4 and TRBJ1-1, with 7 bases aligning to TRBD1. This CDR3 is 12 amino acids long. V was pared by 5 bases and J by 6 bases, with 3 bases of the junction left unmatched. CDR3 loop: CASSDRAPEAFF. DNA of the CDR3: TGTGCCAGCAGTGACAGGGCCCCTGAAGCTTTCTTT.

Points on this clonotype: Given a much more abundant clone one base away, this may be a read error. The CDR3, as DNA: TGTGCCAGCAGCGTAGATCTCTCGCTGTACGAGCAGTACTTC. Translated: CASSVDLSLYEQYF. The chain recombines TRBV9 with TRBJ2-7; D remains unclear. CDR1 is SGDLS, CDR2 YYNGEE, per germline. The CDR3 contains 14 residues. V lost 0 bases and J lost 4, with 11 bases in between.

The chain links TRBV5-1 to TRBJ2-1, with D maybe TRBD1 (6 bases). The V end was cut by 1 base, the J end by 8 bases, with 19 bases between. The CDR3 has 16 amino acids. The V gene's germline CDR1 is SGHRS and CDR2 YFSETQ. The CDR3 region has the DNA TGCGCCAGCAGCTTGTCGGGGAGACAGGTTTGGGATGAGCAGTTCTTC. Translated: CASSLSGRQVWDEQFF.